These 7 T cell receptor beta chains were all obtained from the same sample, sequenced in a study of molecular identifiers for immune sequencing clone quantification. One entry per CDR3 protein results from TCRdb running MiXCR on the PCR reads. The data contain hundreds of thousands of distinct CDR3 sequences, about a fifth of them singletons. Input material: naive CD8+ T cells from blood, with Jurkat cell RNA spiked in. Subset of the sample: FACS-sorted CD8+CD4-CCR7+CD45RA+ naive T cells. Receptor source: a human donor in good health. Some libraries in this study had Jurkat cell RNA spiked in.

The V and J genes are TRBV27 and TRBJ2-7, with TRBD2 matching 7 bases. This CDR3 has 17 residues. V lost 0 bases to trimming and J lost 3 bases; unmatched junction nucleotides: 11. Germline CDR1 MNHEY, CDR2 SMNVEV (reference sequence). CDR3 residues: CASSLSGGEANYYEQYF. In DNA form, the CDR3 reads TGTGCCAGCAGTTTATCTGGGGGGGAAGCGAACTACTACGAGCAGTACTTC.

This clonotype has a count of ten or more. The CDR3 DNA is TGTGCCAGCAGCTTAACGTCGACCGAAGCTGTAATTTGTCAGCCCCAGCATTTT. This translates into CASSLTSTEAVICQPQHF. The chain links TRBV7-3 to TRBJ1-5; D is undetermined. Germline V gene lookup returns CDR1 SGHTA and CDR2 FQGTGA. CDR3 length: 18 residues. The germline V and J ends were trimmed by 0 bases and 6 bases, with 21 bases remaining between them.

This clonotype occurred many times. The chain uses TRBV13 and TRBJ2-1; D may be TRBD1 (6 bases). Trimming removed 4 bases at V and 10 bases at J, with 14 bases between. This CDR3 region has 13 residues. Germline V CDR1 and CDR2: PRHDT, FYEKMQ (reference sequence). The CDR3 region has the DNA TGTGCCAGCAGCTCTTTGACAGGCCGGGAGCAGTTCTTC. Translation gives CASSSLTGREQFF.

The chain combines TRBV20-1 with TRBJ2-7; possibly TRBD1 for D (5 bases). Germline-derived CDR1 and CDR2 are DFQATT and SNEGSKA (reference sequence). This CDR3 spans 16 amino acids. The V and J ends lost 0 bases and 4 bases respectively, with 19 bases between them. The CDR3 DNA is TGCAGTGCTAGAGATTCCGGGCAGGGTAGGTTATACGAGCAGTACTTC. This translates into CSARDSGQGRLYEQYF.

On this clonotype itself: The conserved phenylalanine or tryptophan normally closing the CDR3 is absent here, so this likely arose from a read error. This CDR3 reads CASSLVGTDTEAFS. For the CDR3, the DNA is TGTGCCAGCAGCTTGGTAGGGACCGACACTGAAGCTTTCTCT. The chain recombines TRBV7-8 with TRBJ1-1, with a possible D match to TRBD1 (5 bases). Trimming shortened V by 3 bases and J by 3 bases, and 11 bases separated the two germline ends. CDR1 and CDR2 (germline): SGHVS, FQNEAQ. The CDR3 loop spans 14 amino acids.

This clonotype was seen ten or more times. The genes are TRBV5-1 and TRBJ2-7; 10 nucleotides match TRBD2. Per germline, CDR1 SGHRS and CDR2 YFSETQ. Germline trimming cut 0 bases from V and 0 bases from J; bases unmatched to any gene: 3. The CDR3 extends over 16 amino acids. The CDR3 here is CASSLGASGSSYEQYF. The DNA of the CDR3 is TGCGCCAGCAGCTTGGGGGCTAGCGGGAGCTCCTACGAGCAGTACTTC.

This clonotype has a count of ten or more. V and J are TRBV24-1 and TRBJ2-5, with a possible D match to TRBD1 (6 bases). The CDR3 consists of 16 residues. Trimming took off 3 bases at V and 5 bases at J, with 18 bases between the two ends. The germline V gene has CDR1 KGHDR and CDR2 SFDVKD. CDR3 nucleotide sequence: TGTGCCACCAGTGATGGGCAGGGGCCCGGGTCGGAGACCCAGTACTTC. Translated, it gives CATSDGQGPGSETQYF.